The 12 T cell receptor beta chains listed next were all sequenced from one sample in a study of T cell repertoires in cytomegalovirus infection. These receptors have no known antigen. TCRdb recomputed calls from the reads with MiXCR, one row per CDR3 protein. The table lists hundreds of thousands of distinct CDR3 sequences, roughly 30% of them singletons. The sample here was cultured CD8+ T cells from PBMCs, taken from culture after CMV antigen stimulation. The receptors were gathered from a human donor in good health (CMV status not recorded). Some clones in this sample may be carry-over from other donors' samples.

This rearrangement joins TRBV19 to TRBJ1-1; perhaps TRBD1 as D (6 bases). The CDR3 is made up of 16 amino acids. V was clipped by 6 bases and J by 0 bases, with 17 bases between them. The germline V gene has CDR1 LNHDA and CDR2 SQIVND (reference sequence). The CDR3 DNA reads TGTGCCAGTAGAATTTTCCAGGGGCCCATGAACACTGAAGCTTTCTTT. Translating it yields CASRIFQGPMNTEAFF.

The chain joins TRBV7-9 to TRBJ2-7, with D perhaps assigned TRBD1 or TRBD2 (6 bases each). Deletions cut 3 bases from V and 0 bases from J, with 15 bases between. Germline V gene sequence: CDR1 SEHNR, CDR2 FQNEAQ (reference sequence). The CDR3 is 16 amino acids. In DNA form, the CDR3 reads TGTGCCAGCAGCTTGCTAGGGGGGCCATTCTCCTACGAGCAGTACTTC. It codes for CASSLLGGPFSYEQYF.

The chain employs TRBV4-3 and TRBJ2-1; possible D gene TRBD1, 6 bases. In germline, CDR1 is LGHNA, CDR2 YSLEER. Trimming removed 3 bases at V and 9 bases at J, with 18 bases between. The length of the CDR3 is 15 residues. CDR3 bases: TGCGCCAGCAGCCAGGCCTTTACAGGGTTGAGTGAGCAGTTCTTC. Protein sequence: CASSQAFTGLSEQFF.

The CDR3 DNA reads TGCAGTGCTACCGGGACAGGGAACTATGGCTACACCTTC. The encoded protein is CSATGTGNYGYTF. The gene calls are TRBV20-1 and TRBJ1-2; 9 bases agree with TRBD1. This CDR3 has 13 amino acids. CDR1 is DFQATT and CDR2 is SNEGSKA in the germline V gene (reference sequence). J gave up 2 bases and V 4 bases, and 2 bases lay outside the gene matches.

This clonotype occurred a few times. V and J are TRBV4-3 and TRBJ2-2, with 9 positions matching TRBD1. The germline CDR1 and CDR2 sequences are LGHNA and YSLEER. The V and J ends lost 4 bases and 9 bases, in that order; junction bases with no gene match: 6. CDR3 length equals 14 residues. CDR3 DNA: TGCGCCAGCAGCCCAGACAGGGGGGGCTGGGAGCTGTTTTTT. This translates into CASSPDRGGWELFF.

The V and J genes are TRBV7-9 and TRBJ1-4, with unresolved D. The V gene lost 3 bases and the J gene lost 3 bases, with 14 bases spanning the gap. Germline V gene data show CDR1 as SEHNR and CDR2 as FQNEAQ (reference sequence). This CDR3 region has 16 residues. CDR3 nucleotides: TGTGCCAGCAGCTTGGTTACCGGGTTATCTAATGAAAAACTGTTTTTT. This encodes CASSLVTGLSNEKLFF.

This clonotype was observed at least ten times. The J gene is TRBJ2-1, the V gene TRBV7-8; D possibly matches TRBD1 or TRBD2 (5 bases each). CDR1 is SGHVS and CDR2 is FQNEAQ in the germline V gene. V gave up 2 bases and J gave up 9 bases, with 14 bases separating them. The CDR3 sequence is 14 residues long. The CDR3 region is CASSLLPGSFEQFF. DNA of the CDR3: TGTGCCAGCAGCTTACTTCCAGGGAGTTTTGAGCAGTTCTTC. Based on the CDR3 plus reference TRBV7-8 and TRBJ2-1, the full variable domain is GAGVSQSPRYKVAKRGQDVALRCDPISGHVSLFWYQQALGQGPEFLTYFQNEAQLDKSGLPSDRFFAERPEGSVSTLKIQRTQQEDSAVYLCASSLLPGSFEQFFGPGTRLTVL.

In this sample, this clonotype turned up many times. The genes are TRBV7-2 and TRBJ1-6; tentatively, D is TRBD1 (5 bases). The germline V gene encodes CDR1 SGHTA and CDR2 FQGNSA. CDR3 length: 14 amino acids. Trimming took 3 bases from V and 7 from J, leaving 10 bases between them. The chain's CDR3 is CASSLRGSNSPLHF. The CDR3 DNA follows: TGTGCCAGCAGCTTGCGGGGCTCCAATTCACCCCTCCACTTT.

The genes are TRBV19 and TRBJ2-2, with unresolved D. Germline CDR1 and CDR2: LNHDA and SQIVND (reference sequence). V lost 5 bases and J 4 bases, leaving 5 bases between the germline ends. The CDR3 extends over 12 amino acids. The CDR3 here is CASSFTTGELFF. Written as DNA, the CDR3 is TGTGCCAGTAGTTTTACCACCGGGGAGCTGTTTTTT.

The CDR3 is CASSYGTYANTGELFF. CDR3 sequence (DNA): TGTGCCAGCAGTTACGGAACGTACGCGAACACCGGGGAGCTGTTTTTT. This rearrangement joins TRBV6-2 or TRBV6-3 to TRBJ2-2; D remains unclear. The CDR3 is 16 residues long. V gave up 2 bases and J gave up 0 bases, with 10 bases separating them. The V gene's germline CDR1 is MNHEY and CDR2 SVGEGT.

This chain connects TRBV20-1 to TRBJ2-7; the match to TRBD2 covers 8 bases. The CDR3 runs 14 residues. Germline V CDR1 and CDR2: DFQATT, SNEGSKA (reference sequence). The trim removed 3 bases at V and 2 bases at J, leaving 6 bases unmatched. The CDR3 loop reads CSASFAGGAYEQYV. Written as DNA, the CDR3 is TGCAGTGCTAGTTTCGCGGGGGGAGCCTACGAGCAGTACGTC.

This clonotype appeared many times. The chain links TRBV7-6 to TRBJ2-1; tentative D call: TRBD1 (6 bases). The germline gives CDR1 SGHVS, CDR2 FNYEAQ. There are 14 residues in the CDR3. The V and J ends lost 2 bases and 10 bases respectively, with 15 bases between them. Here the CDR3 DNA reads TGTGCCAGCAGCTTAAGAGGGGACACGGAGGAGCAGTTCTTC. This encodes CASSLRGDTEEQFF.